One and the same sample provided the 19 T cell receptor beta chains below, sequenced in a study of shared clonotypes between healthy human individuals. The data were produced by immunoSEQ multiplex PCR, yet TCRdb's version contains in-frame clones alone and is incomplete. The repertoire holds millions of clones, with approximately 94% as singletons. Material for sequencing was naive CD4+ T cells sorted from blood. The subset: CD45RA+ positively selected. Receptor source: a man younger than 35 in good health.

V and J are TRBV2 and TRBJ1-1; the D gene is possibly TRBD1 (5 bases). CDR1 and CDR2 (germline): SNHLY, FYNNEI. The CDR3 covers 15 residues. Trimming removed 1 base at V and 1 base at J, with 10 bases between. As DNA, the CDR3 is TGTGCCAGCAGTGAAGAAATAGGGACGAACACTGAAGCTTTCTTT. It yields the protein CASSEEIGTNTEAFF.

The chain's CDR3 is CASSLATSGIGEQFF. The CDR3 DNA reads as TGTGCCAGCAGCTTAGCGACTAGCGGTATTGGGGAGCAGTTCTTC. The chain couples TRBV7-2 to TRBJ2-1; 9 bases align to TRBD2. This CDR3 is 15 amino acids long. V lost 0 bases and J lost 10; bases outside the gene matches: 7. Germline V gives CDR1 SGHTA, CDR2 FQGNSA.

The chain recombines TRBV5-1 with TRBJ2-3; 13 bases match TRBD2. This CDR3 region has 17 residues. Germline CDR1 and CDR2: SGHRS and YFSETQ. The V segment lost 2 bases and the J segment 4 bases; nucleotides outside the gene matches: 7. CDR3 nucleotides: TGCGCCAGCAGCTTCGGACTAGCGGGAGCCGCGTCAGATACGCAGTATTTT. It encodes CASSFGLAGAASDTQYF.

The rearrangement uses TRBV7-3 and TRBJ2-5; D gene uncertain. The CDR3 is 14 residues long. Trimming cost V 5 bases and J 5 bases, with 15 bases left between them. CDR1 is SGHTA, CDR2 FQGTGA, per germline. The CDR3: CASSRTQSGETQYF. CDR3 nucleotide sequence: TGTGCCAGCAGCCGAACTCAAAGTGGGGAGACCCAGTACTTC.

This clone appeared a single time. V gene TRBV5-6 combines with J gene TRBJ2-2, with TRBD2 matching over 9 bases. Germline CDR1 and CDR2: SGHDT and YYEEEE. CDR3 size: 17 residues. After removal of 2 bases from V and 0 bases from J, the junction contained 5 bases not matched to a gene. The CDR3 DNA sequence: TGTGCCAGCAGCTTCGCTAGCGGGGTTCCGAACACCGGGGAGCTGTTTTTT. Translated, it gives CASSFASGVPNTGELFF.

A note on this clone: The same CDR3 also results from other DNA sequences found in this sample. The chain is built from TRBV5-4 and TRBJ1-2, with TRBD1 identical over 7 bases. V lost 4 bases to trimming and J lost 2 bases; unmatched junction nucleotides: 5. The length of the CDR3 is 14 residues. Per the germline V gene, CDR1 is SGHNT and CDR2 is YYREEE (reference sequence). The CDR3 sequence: CASSLDRANYGYTF. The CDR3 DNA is TGTGCCAGCAGCCTAGACAGGGCGAACTATGGCTACACCTTC.

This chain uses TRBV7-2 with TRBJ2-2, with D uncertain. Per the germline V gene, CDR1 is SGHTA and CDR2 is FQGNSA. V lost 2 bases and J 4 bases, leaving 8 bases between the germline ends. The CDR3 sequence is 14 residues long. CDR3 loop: CASSLQQATGELFF. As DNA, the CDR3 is TGTGCCAGCAGCTTACAGCAGGCCACCGGGGAGCTGTTTTTT. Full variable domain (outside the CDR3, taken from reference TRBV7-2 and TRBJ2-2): GAGVSQSPSNKVTEKGKDVELRCDPISGHTALYWYRQSLGQGLEFLIYFQGNSAPDKSGLPSDRFSAERTGGSVSTLTIQRTQQEDSAVYLCASSLQQATGELFFGEGSRLTVL.

The CDR3 nucleotides are TGCGCCAGCAGCTTCATGGGACGGTATCCAACTAATGAAAAACTGTTTTTT. As protein: CASSFMGRYPTNEKLFF. The chain links TRBV5-1 to TRBJ1-4, with D possibly being TRBD1 (5 bases). This CDR3 region has 17 residues. With 2 bases removed from V and 0 bases from J, the gap between germline ends came to 14 bases. The germline V gene encodes CDR1 SGHRS and CDR2 YFSETQ. The full variable domain, with the rest looked up from reference TRBV5-1 and TRBJ1-4, is KAGVTQTPRYLIKTRGQQVTLSCSPISGHRSVSWYQQTPGQGLQFLFEYFSETQRNKGNFPGRFSGRQFSNSRSEMNVSTLELGDSALYLCASSFMGRYPTNEKLFFGSGTQLSVL.

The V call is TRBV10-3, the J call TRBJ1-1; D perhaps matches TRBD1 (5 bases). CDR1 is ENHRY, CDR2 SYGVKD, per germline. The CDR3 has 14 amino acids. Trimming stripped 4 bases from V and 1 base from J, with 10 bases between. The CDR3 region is CAISAFTGNTEAFF. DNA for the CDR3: TGTGCCATCAGTGCGTTTACAGGGAACACTGAAGCTTTCTTT.

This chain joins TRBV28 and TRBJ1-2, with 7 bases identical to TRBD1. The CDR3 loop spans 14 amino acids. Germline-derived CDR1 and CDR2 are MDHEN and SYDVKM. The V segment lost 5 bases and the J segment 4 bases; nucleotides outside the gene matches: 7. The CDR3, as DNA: TGTGCCAGCAGTCCCGCAGGGGGGCTCTATGGCTACACCTTC. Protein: CASSPAGGLYGYTF.

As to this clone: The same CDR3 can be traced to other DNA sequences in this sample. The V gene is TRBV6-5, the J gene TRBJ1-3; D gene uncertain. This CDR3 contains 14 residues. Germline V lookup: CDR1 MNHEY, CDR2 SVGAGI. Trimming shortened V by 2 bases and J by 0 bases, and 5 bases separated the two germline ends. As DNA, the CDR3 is TGTGCCAGCAGTTACCAGGCCTCTGGAAACACCATATATTTT. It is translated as CASSYQASGNTIYF.

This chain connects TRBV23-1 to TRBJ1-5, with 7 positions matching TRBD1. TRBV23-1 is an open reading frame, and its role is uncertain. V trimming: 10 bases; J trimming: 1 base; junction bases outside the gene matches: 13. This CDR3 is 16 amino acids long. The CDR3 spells CAILQGPLESNQPQHF. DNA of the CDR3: TGCGCCATCCTACAGGGGCCGCTCGAAAGCAATCAGCCCCAGCATTTT.

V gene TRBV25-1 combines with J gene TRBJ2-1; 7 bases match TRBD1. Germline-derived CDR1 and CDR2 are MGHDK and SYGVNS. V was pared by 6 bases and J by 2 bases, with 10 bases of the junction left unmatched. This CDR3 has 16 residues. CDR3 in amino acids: CASSVTGKSAYNEQFF. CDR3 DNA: TGTGCCAGCAGCGTGACAGGGAAGTCGGCCTACAATGAGCAGTTCTTC.

Written as DNA, the CDR3 is TGTGCCAGCAGTGGTGGGGGAGTAGGCACTGAAGCTTTCTTT. It encodes CASSGGGVGTEAFF. This chain joins TRBV2 and TRBJ1-1, with a possible D match to TRBD1 (5 bases). This CDR3 is built from 14 residues. The V gene's germline CDR1 is SNHLY and CDR2 FYNNEI. Trimming stripped 4 bases from V and 4 bases from J, with 13 bases between.

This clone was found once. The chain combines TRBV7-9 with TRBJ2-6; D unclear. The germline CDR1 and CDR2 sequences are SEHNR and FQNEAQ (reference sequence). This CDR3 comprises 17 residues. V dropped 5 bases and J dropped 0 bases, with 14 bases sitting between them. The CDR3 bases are TGTGCCAGCAGCGACGCCCTTAAGCCCTCTGGGGCCAACGTCCTGACTTTC. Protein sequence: CASSDALKPSGANVLTF.

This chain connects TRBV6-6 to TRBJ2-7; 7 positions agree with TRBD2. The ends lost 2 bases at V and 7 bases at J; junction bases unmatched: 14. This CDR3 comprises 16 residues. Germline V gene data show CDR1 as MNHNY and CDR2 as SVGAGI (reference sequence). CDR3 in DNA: TGTGCCAGCAGTTACCATCTCGCAGCGGGGCCTAGGGAGCAGTACTTC. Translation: CASSYHLAAGPREQYF.

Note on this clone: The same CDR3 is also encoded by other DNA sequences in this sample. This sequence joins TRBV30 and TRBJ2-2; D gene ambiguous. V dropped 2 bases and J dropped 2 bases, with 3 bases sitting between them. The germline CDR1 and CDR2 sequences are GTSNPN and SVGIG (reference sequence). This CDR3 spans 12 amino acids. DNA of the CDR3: TGTGCCTGGAGTAGTAACACCGGGGAGCTGTTTTTT. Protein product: CAWSSNTGELFF.

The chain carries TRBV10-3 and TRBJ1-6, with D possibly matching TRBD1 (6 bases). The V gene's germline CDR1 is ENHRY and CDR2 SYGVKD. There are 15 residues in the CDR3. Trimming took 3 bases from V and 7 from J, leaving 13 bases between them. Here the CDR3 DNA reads TGTGCCATCAGTGATCTCGGGGGGCACAATTCACCCCTCCACTTT. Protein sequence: CAISDLGGHNSPLHF.

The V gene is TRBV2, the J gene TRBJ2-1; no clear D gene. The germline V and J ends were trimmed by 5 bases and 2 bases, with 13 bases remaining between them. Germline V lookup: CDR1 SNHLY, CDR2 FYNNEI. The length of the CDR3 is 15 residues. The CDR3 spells CASSKETSAYNEQFF. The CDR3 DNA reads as TGTGCCAGCAGTAAAGAGACAAGCGCCTACAATGAGCAGTTCTTC.